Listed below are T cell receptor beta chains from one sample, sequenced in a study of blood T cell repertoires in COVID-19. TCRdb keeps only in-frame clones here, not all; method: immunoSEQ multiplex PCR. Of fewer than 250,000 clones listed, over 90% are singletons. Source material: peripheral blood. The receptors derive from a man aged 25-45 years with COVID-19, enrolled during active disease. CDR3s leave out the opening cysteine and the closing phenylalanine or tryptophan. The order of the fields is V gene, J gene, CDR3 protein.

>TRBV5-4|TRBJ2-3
ASTQTGRRGTDTQY
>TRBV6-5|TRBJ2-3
ASSRTVPPPDTQY
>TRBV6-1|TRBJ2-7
ASSEVHRGDLYEQY
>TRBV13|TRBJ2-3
ASSLFSETAFTDTQY
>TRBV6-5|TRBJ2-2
ASRKNRDTGELF
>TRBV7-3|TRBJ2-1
ASSRQLAGGYNEQF
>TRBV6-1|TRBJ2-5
ASSGGMLTSSGETQY
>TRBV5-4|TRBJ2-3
ASSSGGGTPLTDTQY
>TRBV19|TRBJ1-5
ASSTTSGGRYQPQH
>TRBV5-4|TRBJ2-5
ASSSQETQY
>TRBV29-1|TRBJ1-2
SVSAGVNYGYT
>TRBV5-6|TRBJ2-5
ASRGTAYVQETQY
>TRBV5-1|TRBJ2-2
ASSSGTADTGELF
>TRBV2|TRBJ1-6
ASGEQGSSPLH
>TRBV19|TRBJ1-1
ASQALVNTEAF
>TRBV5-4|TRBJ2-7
ASSLAGSRSAYEQY
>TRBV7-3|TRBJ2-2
ASSQTGTGRTGELF
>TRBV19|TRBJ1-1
ASGAGVNTEAF
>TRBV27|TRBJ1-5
ASRLTMTGPQH
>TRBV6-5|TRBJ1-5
ASRQAGRGQPQH
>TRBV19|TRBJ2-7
ASSTTGTPPYEQY
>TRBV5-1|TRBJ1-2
ASSRSDGDYGYT
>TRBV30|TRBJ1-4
AWSVSGGLNEKLF
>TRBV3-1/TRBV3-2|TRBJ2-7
ASSQSGQTYEQY
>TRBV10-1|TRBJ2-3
ASSVGGPDTQY
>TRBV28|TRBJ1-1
ASSPAGRHTEAF
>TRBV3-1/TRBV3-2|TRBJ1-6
ASSLGPFSYNSPLH
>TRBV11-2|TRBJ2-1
ASSPWTGRNEQF
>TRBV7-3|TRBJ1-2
ASSLALGSGYT
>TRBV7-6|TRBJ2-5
ASSLGALGLETQY
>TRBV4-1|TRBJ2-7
ASSQRVTGFYEQY
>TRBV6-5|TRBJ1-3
ASKTNTVTGNTIY
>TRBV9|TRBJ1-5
ASSVALSRRANQPQH
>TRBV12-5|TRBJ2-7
ASGPNFYEQY
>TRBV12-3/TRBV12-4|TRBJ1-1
ASRGALNTEAF
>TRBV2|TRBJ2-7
ASLGTQYSYEQY
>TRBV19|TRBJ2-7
ASTPHPGYEQY
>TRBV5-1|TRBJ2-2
ASSFGDRDTGELF
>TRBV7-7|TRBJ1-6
ASSLFVGDRGDNSPLH
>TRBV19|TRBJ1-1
ASSIVWQENTEAF
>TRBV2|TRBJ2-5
ARKLAGVETQY
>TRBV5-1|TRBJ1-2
ASRAGPVTYGYT
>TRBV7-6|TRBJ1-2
ASSLDDRGSGGYT
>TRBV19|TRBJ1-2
ASSIGGIRGYT
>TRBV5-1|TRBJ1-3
ASSLADTGSGNTIY
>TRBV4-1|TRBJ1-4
ASSQTFARDDEKLF
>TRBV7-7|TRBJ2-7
ASSLSGADEQY
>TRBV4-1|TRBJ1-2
ASSQDTVLGGNYGYT
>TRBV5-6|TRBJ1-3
ASSPGTAGNTIY
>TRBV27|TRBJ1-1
ASRPIPGHTEAF
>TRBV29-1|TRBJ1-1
SVEDSNLLAF
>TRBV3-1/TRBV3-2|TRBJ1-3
ASSQRTGPYSGNTIY
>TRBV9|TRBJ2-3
ASSVVRDRGPKSTDTQY
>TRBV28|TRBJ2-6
ASSFSGANVLT
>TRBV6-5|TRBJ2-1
ASSYSRGYNEQF
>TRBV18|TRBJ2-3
ASSRLGTDPGTQY